This passage covers 29 T cell receptor beta chains from one sample sequenced in a study of graft-versus-host responses after intestinal transplantation. TCRdb's table, derived via immunoSEQ multiplex PCR, lists solely in-frame clones and lacks some. This sample has some 150,000 clones; about nine tenths occur once, and the top ten carry approximately 0.2%. No antigen has been assigned to these receptors. This specimen was unstimulated CD4+ T cells sorted from spleen or lymph node cells, taken before intestinal transplant. The receptors here all came from a human donor who received an intestinal transplant.

The J gene is TRBJ2-7, the V gene TRBV14, with TRBD2 identical over 7 bases. This CDR3 has 14 amino acids. Looked up from germline, CDR1 is SGHDN and CDR2 is FVKESK. J lost 3 bases, V lost 5 bases, and 7 bases had no gene match. The CDR3: CASSGGRVRYEQYF. In DNA, the CDR3 is TGTGCCAGCAGCGGCGGGAGAGTCCGCTACGAGCAGTACTTC.

The table lists this clone with a few counts. The V gene is TRBV7-9, the J gene TRBJ2-7; D is unresolved. Trimming stripped 2 bases from V and 3 bases from J, with 8 bases between. Per the germline V gene, CDR1 is SEHNR and CDR2 is FQNEAQ (reference sequence). This CDR3 spans 13 amino acids. The CDR3 region has the DNA TGTGCCAGCAGCTTATATGGAGTCTACGAGCAGTACTTC. Translating gives CASSLYGVYEQYF.

The gene calls are TRBV5-1 and TRBJ2-5; D is unresolved. CDR1 and CDR2 from the germline V gene are SGHRS and YFSETQ. There are 16 residues in the CDR3. Trimming shortened V by 0 bases and J by 5 bases, and 17 bases separated the two germline ends. CDR3 DNA: TGCGCCAGCAGCTTGGAAGTCGGCCTCCCCTGGGAGACCCAGTACTTC. This gives the protein CASSLEVGLPWETQYF. Filled out from reference TRBV5-1 and TRBJ2-5, the complete variable domain reads KAGVTQTPRYLIKTRGQQVTLSCSPISGHRSVSWYQQTPGQGLQFLFEYFSETQRNKGNFPGRFSGRQFSNSRSEMNVSTLELGDSALYLCASSLEVGLPWETQYFGPGTRLLVL.

The chain combines TRBV6-1 with TRBJ1-2, with D uncertain. Between the trimmed V and J ends, which lost 6 bases and 4 bases, there was a span of 12 bases. Per the germline V gene, CDR1 is MNHNS and CDR2 is SASEGT. The CDR3 is 13 residues long. For the CDR3, the DNA is TGTGCCAGCAGCCCCGGGTCTGCCTATGGCTACACCTTC. This translates into CASSPGSAYGYTF.

The chain has TRBV5-1 and TRBJ2-7; TRBD2 is a possible D gene (5 bases). CDR3 length: 14 residues. The V gene lost 0 bases and the J gene lost 6 bases, with 13 bases spanning the gap. Germline CDR1 SGHRS, CDR2 YFSETQ. The CDR3, as DNA: TGCGCCAGCAGCTTGGGTACTAGTTGGAGCGAGCAGTACTTC. The encoded protein is CASSLGTSWSEQYF. The full variable domain, with the rest looked up from reference TRBV5-1 and TRBJ2-7, is KAGVTQTPRYLIKTRGQQVTLSCSPISGHRSVSWYQQTPGQGLQFLFEYFSETQRNKGNFPGRFSGRQFSNSRSEMNVSTLELGDSALYLCASSLGTSWSEQYFGPGTRLTVT.

The V gene is TRBV7-9, the J gene TRBJ2-1, with 10 positions matching TRBD2. This CDR3 contains 14 residues. Germline V gene data show CDR1 as SEHNR and CDR2 as FQNEAQ (reference sequence). With V trimmed by 1 base and J by 12 bases, 6 bases remained unmatched. CDR3 residues: CASSLGTSGILQFF. CDR3 nucleotides: TGTGCCAGCAGCTTAGGGACTAGCGGAATATTGCAGTTCTTC.

The sample holds one count of this clone. This rearrangement joins TRBV7-6 to TRBJ1-4, with D possibly being TRBD1 (5 bases). V was pared by 5 bases and J by 7 bases, with 14 bases between. The germline V gene has CDR1 SGHVS and CDR2 FNYEAQ. This CDR3 is 14 amino acids long. The CDR3 DNA follows: TGTGCCAGCAGCGGTAGGGGTCAGGGTGAAAAACTGTTTTTT. Its translation: CASSGRGQGEKLFF. Drawing the rest from reference TRBV7-6 and TRBJ1-4, the complete variable domain is GAGVSQSPRYKVTKRGQDVALRCDPISGHVSLYWYRQALGQGPEFLTYFNYEAQQDKSGLPNDRFSAERPEGSISTLTIQRTEQRDSAMYRCASSGRGQGEKLFFGSGTQLSVL.

This clone has only one observation. V gene TRBV18 combines with J gene TRBJ1-1; D is unresolved. The CDR3 extends over 13 amino acids. Looked up from germline, CDR1 is KGHSH and CDR2 is LQKENI. The V and J ends lost 0 bases and 6 bases respectively, with 8 bases between them. CDR3 sequence: CASSPPSRAEAFF. The CDR3 DNA reads TGTGCCAGCTCACCACCGTCTCGGGCTGAAGCTTTCTTT.

V is TRBV5-1 and J is TRBJ2-3; 9 bases are a match to TRBD2. The CDR3 is 15 residues long. Germline assignment: CDR1 SGHRS and CDR2 YFSETQ. With 5 bases clipped from V and 2 bases from J, the junction kept 6 bases outside the gene matches. CDR3 amino acids: CASRPLAGSTDTQYF. CDR3 bases: TGCGCCAGCAGGCCCCTAGCGGGATCCACAGATACGCAGTATTTT.

This clone came up once. The chain uses TRBV9 and TRBJ2-3, with 7 bases that match TRBD2. This CDR3 spans 16 amino acids. The germline V gene has CDR1 SGDLS and CDR2 YYNGEE. V shed 0 bases, J shed 1 base, and the junction held 5 bases outside the gene matches. The DNA of the CDR3 is TGTGCCAGCAGCGTAGCTCTTGCGGGGGGCACAGATACGCAGTATTTT. Translation: CASSVALAGGTDTQYF.

The V and J genes are TRBV6-5 and TRBJ1-5; D unresolved. V lost 2 bases and J 1 base, leaving 6 bases between the germline ends. CDR3 size: 14 residues. Germline-derived CDR1 and CDR2 are MNHEY and SVGAGI. CDR3 residues: CASSYRRSNQPQHF. CDR3 nucleotides: TGTGCCAGCAGTTACAGGCGGAGCAATCAGCCCCAGCATTTT.

The chain combines TRBV6-6 with TRBJ2-1; D remains unclear. Germline V gives CDR1 MNHNY, CDR2 SVGAGI (reference sequence). The V end was cut by 0 bases, the J end by 8 bases, with 8 bases between. The CDR3 is 13 residues long. CDR3 in amino acids: CASSYSFRHEQFF. In nucleotides, the CDR3 is TGTGCCAGCAGTTACTCCTTCCGGCATGAGCAGTTCTTC.

A single count supports this clone. This sequence joins TRBV29-1 and TRBJ2-3, with D perhaps TRBD2 (7 bases). The CDR3 has 20 amino acids. Germline V gives CDR1 SQVTM, CDR2 ANQGSEA. Trimming took 1 base from V and 2 from J, leaving 28 bases between them. CDR3 sequence (DNA): TGCAGCGTTGAAGCTGGGTGGCAGGGGATCCCTAGCGGAGTCACAGATACGCAGTATTTT. Translation: CSVEAGWQGIPSGVTDTQYF.

The gene calls are TRBV6-1 and TRBJ1-1; D is unresolved. Per germline, CDR1 MNHNS and CDR2 SASEGT. Trimming removed 0 bases from V and 4 bases from J, with 6 bases in between. The CDR3 totals 13 residues. CDR3 nucleotides: TGTGCCAGCAGTGAAGCCCCTACCACTGAAGCTTTCTTT. It yields the protein CASSEAPTTEAFF.

The chain carries TRBV15 and TRBJ2-1, with D possibly TRBD1 on 5 matching bases. CDR1 and CDR2 (germline): LNHNV, YYDKDF (reference sequence). The CDR3 consists of 18 residues. Trimming took off 5 bases at V and 4 bases at J, with 24 bases between the two ends. The CDR3 DNA sequence: TGTGCCACCAGCGGAAGAACACATACAGGTGGGGCTTACAATGAGCAGTTCTTC. It translates to CATSGRTHTGGAYNEQFF.

The chain employs TRBV13 and TRBJ1-6; D is uncertain. This CDR3 spans 15 amino acids. Germline CDR1 reads PRHDT; CDR2 reads FYEKMQ (reference sequence). The V gene lost 0 bases and the J gene lost 5 bases, with 8 bases spanning the gap. This CDR3 is CASSLGVSDNSPLHF. The CDR3 DNA follows: TGTGCCAGCAGCTTAGGGGTCAGTGATAATTCACCCCTCCACTTT.

The V call is TRBV19, the J call TRBJ2-7; D is possibly TRBD2 (6 bases). CDR3 length: 16 residues. Germline V gene sequence: CDR1 LNHDA, CDR2 SQIVND (reference sequence). V lost 3 bases and J 0 bases, leaving 15 bases between the germline ends. DNA for the CDR3: TGTGCCAGTAGTATGGGGTACGGGGGAGGCTCCTACGAGCAGTACTTC. This translates into CASSMGYGGGSYEQYF.

The genes are TRBV25-1 and TRBJ2-5; 9 bases fit TRBD1. CDR1 MGHDK and CDR2 SYGVNS come from the germline V gene. The junction had 9 bases not matched to a gene; V was cut back by 8 bases and J by 2 bases. The length of the CDR3 is 15 residues. The CDR3 sequence: CASATGTGWQETQYF. The CDR3 DNA reads TGTGCCAGCGCTACCGGGACAGGGTGGCAAGAGACCCAGTACTTC.

The V gene is TRBV6-5, the J gene TRBJ1-1; D is undetermined. The CDR3 contains 15 residues. Germline V gives CDR1 MNHEY, CDR2 SVGAGI. Trimming removed 7 bases from V and 3 bases from J, with 18 bases in between. The CDR3 loop is CASNIRAPRDTEAFF. The CDR3 DNA is TGTGCCAGCAATATTCGGGCCCCGCGGGACACTGAAGCTTTCTTT.

This chain joins TRBV11-2 and TRBJ1-3; possible D gene TRBD1, 6 bases. V dropped 5 bases and J dropped 0 bases, with 11 bases sitting between them. The length of the CDR3 is 15 residues. Germline V lookup: CDR1 SGHAT, CDR2 FQNNGV. The CDR3 loop reads CASSPQGSSGNTIYF. The CDR3 DNA sequence: TGTGCCAGCAGCCCACAGGGTAGCTCTGGAAACACCATATATTTT. Full variable domain (missing parts from reference TRBV11-2 and TRBJ1-3): EAGVAQSPRYKIIEKRQSVAFWCNPISGHATLYWYQQILGQGPKLLIQFQNNGVVDDSQLPKDRFSAERLKGVDSTLKIQPAKLEDSAVYLCASSPQGSSGNTIYFGEGSWLTVV.

The chain recombines TRBV7-9 with TRBJ1-1; D unresolved. The germline V gene has CDR1 SEHNR and CDR2 FQNEAQ (reference sequence). Deletions cut 5 bases from V and 7 bases from J, with 8 bases between. The CDR3 has 11 amino acids. This chain's CDR3 is CASSLEGEAFF. The CDR3 nucleotides are TGTGCCAGCAGCCTGGAGGGTGAAGCTTTCTTT.

The V and J genes are TRBV7-2 and TRBJ2-1; D might be TRBD2 (5 bases). Trimming left V 0 bases short and J 4 bases short, with 10 bases between. This CDR3 region has 15 residues. Per germline, CDR1 SGHTA and CDR2 FQGNSA. The CDR3 bases are TGTGCCAGCAGCTTAGCGCTAGGACTTTACAATGAGCAGTTCTTC. It is translated as CASSLALGLYNEQFF.

A few counts support this clone. In DNA, the CDR3 is TGTGCCGCCCTGGGGCGGGCCTCGGGCACCGGGGAGCTGTTTTTT. It specifies CAALGRASGTGELFF. The rearrangement links TRBV19 to TRBJ2-2, with D perhaps being TRBD1 or TRBD2 (5 bases each). The germline V and J ends were trimmed by 11 bases and 4 bases, with 20 bases remaining between them. The germline V gene has CDR1 LNHDA and CDR2 SQIVND (reference sequence). The CDR3 covers 15 residues. The full variable domain, its missing parts supplied by reference TRBV19 and TRBJ2-2, is DGGITQSPKYLFRKEGQNVTLSCEQNLNHDAMYWYRQDPGQGLRLIYYSQIVNDFQKGDIAEGYSVSREKKESFPLTVTSAQKNPTAFYLCAALGRASGTGELFFGEGSRLTVL.

V usage is TRBV5-1 and J usage is TRBJ2-7; 8 nucleotides line up with TRBD2. This CDR3 is 15 amino acids long. The germline CDR1 and CDR2 sequences are SGHRS and YFSETQ. Trimming at V came to 0 bases and at J to 6 bases, leaving 8 bases not matched to a gene. CDR3 coding DNA: TGCGCCAGCAGCTTGGTTAGAGCGGGAGAAGGCGAGCAGTACTTC. Translation: CASSLVRAGEGEQYF. The whole variable domain, filled in from reference TRBV5-1 and TRBJ2-7, reads KAGVTQTPRYLIKTRGQQVTLSCSPISGHRSVSWYQQTPGQGLQFLFEYFSETQRNKGNFPGRFSGRQFSNSRSEMNVSTLELGDSALYLCASSLVRAGEGEQYFGPGTRLTVT.

This clone was counted once. The V call is TRBV9, the J call TRBJ2-7; possible D gene TRBD1, 5 bases. CDR3 length: 13 residues. Trimming pared 3 bases from V and 2 bases from J, leaving 9 bases between. Germline V gene data show CDR1 as SGDLS and CDR2 as YYNGEE. The CDR3 reads CASSADKPYEQYF. CDR3 sequence (DNA): TGTGCCAGCAGCGCGGACAAACCCTACGAGCAGTACTTC.

The J gene is TRBJ2-7, the V gene TRBV6-1, with 7 bases lining up with TRBD1. Germline trimming cut 6 bases from V and 4 bases from J; bases unmatched to any gene: 9. The CDR3 is 14 amino acids. The V gene's germline CDR1 is MNHNS and CDR2 SASEGT. This CDR3 is CASRIQGKEYEQYF. In DNA form, the CDR3 reads TGTGCCAGCAGGATACAGGGGAAGGAGTACGAGCAGTACTTC.

In this sample, this clone turned up once. This chain uses TRBV19 with TRBJ1-1; the D gene is possibly TRBD1 (6 bases). Germline lookup yields CDR1 LNHDA and CDR2 SQIVND (reference sequence). The germline V and J ends were trimmed by 4 bases and 3 bases, with 12 bases remaining between them. The length of the CDR3 is 14 residues. The CDR3 DNA reads TGTGCCAGTAGTAAACGGGGGCAGGACACTGAAGCTTTCTTT. Encoded protein: CASSKRGQDTEAFF. The full variable domain, rest sourced from reference TRBV19 and TRBJ1-1, is DGGITQSPKYLFRKEGQNVTLSCEQNLNHDAMYWYRQDPGQGLRLIYYSQIVNDFQKGDIAEGYSVSREKKESFPLTVTSAQKNPTAFYLCASSKRGQDTEAFFGQGTRLTVV.

The chain couples TRBV11-2 to TRBJ2-3; 9 bases match TRBD2. Losses at the gene ends were 3 bases for V and 1 base for J; bases not matched to a gene: 5. Per germline, CDR1 SGHAT and CDR2 FQNNGV. CDR3 length: 16 amino acids. In DNA form, the CDR3 reads TGTGCCAGCAGCTTGTTTTCTAGCGGGGGCACAGATACGCAGTATTTT. Its translation is CASSLFSSGGTDTQYF.

The gene calls are TRBV2 and TRBJ1-3; TRBD1 is a possible D gene (5 bases). The CDR3 length is 15 residues. The ends were cut back, 4 bases at V and 3 bases at J, with 13 bases in the middle. Per the germline V gene, CDR1 is SNHLY and CDR2 is FYNNEI. Written as DNA, the CDR3 is TGTGCCAGCAGTGGAGGGCAGGGCAATGGAAACACCATATATTTT. This translates into CASSGGQGNGNTIYF.